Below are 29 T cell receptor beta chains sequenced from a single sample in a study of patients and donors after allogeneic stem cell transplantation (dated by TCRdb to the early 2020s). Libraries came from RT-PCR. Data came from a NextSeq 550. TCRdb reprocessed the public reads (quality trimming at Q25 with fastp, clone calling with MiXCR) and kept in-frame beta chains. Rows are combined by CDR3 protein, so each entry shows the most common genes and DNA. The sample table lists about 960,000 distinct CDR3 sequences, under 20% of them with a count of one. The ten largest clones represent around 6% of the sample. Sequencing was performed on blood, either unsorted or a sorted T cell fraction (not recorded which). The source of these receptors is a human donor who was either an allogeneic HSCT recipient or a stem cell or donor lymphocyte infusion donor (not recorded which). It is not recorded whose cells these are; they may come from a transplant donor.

The CDR3, as DNA: TGTGCCAGCACTCCCCTGGGCACAGATACGCAGTATTTT. Encoded protein: CASTPLGTDTQYF. The chain has TRBV6-1 and TRBJ2-3; D gene uncertain. Looked up from germline, CDR1 is MNHNS and CDR2 is SASEGT. This CDR3 spans 13 amino acids. The V end lost 7 bases, the J end lost 1 base, and 9 bases lay between the germline ends.

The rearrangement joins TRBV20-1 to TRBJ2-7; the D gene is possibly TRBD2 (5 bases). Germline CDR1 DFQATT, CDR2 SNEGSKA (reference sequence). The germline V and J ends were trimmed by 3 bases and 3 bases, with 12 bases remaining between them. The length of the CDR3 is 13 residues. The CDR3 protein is CSARSLDSYEQYF. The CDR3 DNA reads TGCAGTGCTAGGTCACTAGATAGCTACGAGCAGTACTTC.

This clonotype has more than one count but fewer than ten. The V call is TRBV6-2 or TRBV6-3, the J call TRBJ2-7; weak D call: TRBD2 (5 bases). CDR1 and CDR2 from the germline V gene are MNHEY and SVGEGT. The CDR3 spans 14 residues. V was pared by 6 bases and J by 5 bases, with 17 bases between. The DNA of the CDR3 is TGTGCCAGCAGCCCCTCGAGGGCCTATGACGAGCAGTACTTC. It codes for CASSPSRAYDEQYF.

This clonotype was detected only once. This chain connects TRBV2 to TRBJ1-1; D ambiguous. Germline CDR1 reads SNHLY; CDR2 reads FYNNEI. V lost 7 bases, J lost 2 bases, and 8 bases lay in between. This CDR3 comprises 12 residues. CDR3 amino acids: CASKRVNTEAFF. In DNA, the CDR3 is TGTGCCAGCAAGAGGGTCAACACTGAAGCTTTCTTT. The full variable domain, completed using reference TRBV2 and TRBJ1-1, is EPEVTQTPSHQVTQMGQEVILRCVPISNHLYFYWYRQILGQKVEFLVSFYNNEISEKSEIFDDQFSVERPDGSNFTLKIRSTKLEDSAMYFCASKRVNTEAFFGQGTRLTVV.

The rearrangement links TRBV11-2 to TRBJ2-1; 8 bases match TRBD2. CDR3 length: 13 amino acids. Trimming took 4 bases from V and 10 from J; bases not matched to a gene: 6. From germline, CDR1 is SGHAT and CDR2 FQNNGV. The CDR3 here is CASSWTGGKEQFF. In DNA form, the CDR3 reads TGTGCCAGCAGCTGGACGGGAGGGAAAGAGCAGTTCTTC. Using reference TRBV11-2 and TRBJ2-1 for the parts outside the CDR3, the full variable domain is EAGVAQSPRYKIIEKRQSVAFWCNPISGHATLYWYQQILGQGPKLLIQFQNNGVVDDSQLPKDRFSAERLKGVDSTLKIQPAKLEDSAVYLCASSWTGGKEQFFGPGTRLTVL.

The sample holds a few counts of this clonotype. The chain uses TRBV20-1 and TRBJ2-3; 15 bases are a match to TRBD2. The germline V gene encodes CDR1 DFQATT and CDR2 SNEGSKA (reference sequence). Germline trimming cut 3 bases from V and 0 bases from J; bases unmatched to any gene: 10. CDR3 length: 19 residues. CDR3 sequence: CSASRGLAGGSASTDTQYF. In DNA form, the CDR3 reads TGCAGTGCTAGTAGGGGACTAGCGGGGGGTTCCGCTAGCACAGATACGCAGTATTTT.

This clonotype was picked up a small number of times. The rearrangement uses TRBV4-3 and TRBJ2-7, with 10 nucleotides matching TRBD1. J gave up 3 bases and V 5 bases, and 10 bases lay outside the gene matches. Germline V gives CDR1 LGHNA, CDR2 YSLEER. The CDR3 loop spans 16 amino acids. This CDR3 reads CASSNIPGQGNYEQYF. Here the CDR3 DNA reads TGCGCCAGCAGCAATATCCCGGGACAGGGGAACTACGAGCAGTACTTC.

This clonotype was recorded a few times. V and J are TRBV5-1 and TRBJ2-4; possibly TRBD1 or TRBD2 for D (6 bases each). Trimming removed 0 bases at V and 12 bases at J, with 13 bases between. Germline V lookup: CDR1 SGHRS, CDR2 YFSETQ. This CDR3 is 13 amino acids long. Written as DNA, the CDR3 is TGCGCCAGCAGCTTGGGCCAAGGGGGGTCTCAGTACTTC. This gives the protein CASSLGQGGSQYF.

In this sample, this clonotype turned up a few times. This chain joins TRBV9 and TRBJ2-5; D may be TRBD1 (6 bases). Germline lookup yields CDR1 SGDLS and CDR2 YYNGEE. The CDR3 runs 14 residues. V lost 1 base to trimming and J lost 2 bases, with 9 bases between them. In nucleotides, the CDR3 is TGTGCCAGCAGCGTATTTACAGGGCAAGAGACCCAGTACTTC. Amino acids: CASSVFTGQETQYF. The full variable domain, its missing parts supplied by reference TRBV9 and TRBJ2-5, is DSGVTQTPKHLITATGQRVTLRCSPRSGDLSVYWYQQSLDQGLQFLIQYYNGEERAKGNILERFSAQQFPDLHSELNLSSLELGDSALYFCASSVFTGQETQYFGPGTRLLVL.

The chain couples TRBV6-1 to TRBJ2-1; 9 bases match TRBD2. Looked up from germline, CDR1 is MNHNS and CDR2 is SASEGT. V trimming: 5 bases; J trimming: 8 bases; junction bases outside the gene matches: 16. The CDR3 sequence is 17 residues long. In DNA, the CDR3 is TGTGCCAGCAGTCCCCCGTGGAGCGGGAGGACGATGGATGAGCAGTTCTTC. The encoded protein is CASSPPWSGRTMDEQFF.

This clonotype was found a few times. Here the CDR3 reads CASSQDRLTNTEAFF. Here the CDR3 DNA reads TGTGCCAGCAGCCAAGATCGCTTGACGAACACTGAAGCTTTCTTT. V is TRBV4-2 and J is TRBJ1-1, with unresolved D. CDR1 and CDR2 (germline): LGHNA, YNFKEQ. This CDR3 has 15 residues. Deletions cut 0 bases from V and 1 base from J, with 9 bases between.

The chain's CDR3 is CASSRGGTPNTGELFF. As DNA, the CDR3 is TGTGCCAGCAGCCGAGGGGGCACTCCGAACACCGGGGAGCTGTTTTTT. This chain connects TRBV5-6 to TRBJ2-2; 7 nucleotides line up with TRBD1. This CDR3 spans 16 amino acids. CDR1 SGHDT and CDR2 YYEEEE come from the germline V gene. The V segment lost 4 bases and the J segment 0 bases; nucleotides outside the gene matches: 6.

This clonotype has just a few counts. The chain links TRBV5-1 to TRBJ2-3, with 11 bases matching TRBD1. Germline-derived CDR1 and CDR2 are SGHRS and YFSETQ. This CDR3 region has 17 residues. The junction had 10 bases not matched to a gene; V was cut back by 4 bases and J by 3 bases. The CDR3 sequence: CASSVFSGTGGTDTQYF. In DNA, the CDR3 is TGCGCCAGCAGCGTATTTTCCGGGACAGGGGGTACAGATACGCAGTATTTT. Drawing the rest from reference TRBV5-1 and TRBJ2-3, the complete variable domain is KAGVTQTPRYLIKTRGQQVTLSCSPISGHRSVSWYQQTPGQGLQFLFEYFSETQRNKGNFPGRFSGRQFSNSRSEMNVSTLELGDSALYLCASSVFSGTGGTDTQYFGPGTRLTVL.

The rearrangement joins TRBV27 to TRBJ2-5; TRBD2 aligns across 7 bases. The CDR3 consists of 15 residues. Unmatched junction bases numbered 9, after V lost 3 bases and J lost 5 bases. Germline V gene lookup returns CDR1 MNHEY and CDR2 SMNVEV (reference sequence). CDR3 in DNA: TGTGCCAGCAGTTTCACCGGGCGGGAGAGTGAGACCCAGTACTTC. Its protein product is CASSFTGRESETQYF.

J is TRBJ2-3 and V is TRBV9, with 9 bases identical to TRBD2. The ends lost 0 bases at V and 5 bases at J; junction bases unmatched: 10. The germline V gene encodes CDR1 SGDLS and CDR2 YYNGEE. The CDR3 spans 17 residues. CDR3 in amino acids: CASSVVGGGAPEDTQYF. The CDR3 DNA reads TGTGCCAGCAGCGTAGTGGGCGGGGGGGCCCCGGAAGATACGCAGTATTTT.

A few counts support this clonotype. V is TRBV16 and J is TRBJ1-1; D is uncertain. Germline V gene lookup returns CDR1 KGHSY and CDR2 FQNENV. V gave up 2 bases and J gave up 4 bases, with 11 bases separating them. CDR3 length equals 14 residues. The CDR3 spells CASSQVPTGTEAFF. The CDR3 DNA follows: TGTGCCAGCAGCCAAGTGCCAACTGGCACTGAAGCTTTCTTT.

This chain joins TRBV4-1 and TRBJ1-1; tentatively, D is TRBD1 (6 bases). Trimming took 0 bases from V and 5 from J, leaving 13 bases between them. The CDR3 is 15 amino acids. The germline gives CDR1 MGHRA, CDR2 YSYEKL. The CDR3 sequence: CASSQEGGEGTEAFF. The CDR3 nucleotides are TGCGCCAGCAGCCAAGAAGGGGGTGAAGGGACTGAAGCTTTCTTT.

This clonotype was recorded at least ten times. The CDR3 DNA follows: TGTGCCAGCAGAAGTCTGAACACTGAAGCTTTCTTT. Protein: CASRSLNTEAFF. The chain joins TRBV12-3 or TRBV12-4 to TRBJ1-1, with D unresolved. The CDR3 consists of 12 residues. V lost 6 bases and J 0 bases, leaving 5 bases between the germline ends.

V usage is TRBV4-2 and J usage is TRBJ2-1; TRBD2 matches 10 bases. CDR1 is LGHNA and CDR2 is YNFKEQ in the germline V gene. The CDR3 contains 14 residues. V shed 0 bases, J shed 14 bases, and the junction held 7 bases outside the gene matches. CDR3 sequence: CASSQEVKSGGEFF. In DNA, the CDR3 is TGTGCCAGCAGCCAAGAGGTCAAGAGCGGGGGGGAGTTCTTC.

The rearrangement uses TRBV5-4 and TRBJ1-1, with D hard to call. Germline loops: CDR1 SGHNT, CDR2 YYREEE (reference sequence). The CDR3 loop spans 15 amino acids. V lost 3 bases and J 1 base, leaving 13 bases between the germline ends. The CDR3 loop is CASSWTLGANTEAFF. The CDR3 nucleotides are TGTGCCAGCAGCTGGACCTTGGGAGCGAACACTGAAGCTTTCTTT. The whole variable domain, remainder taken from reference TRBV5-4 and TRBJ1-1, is ETGVTQSPTHLIKTRGQQVTLRCSSQSGHNTVSWYQQALGQGPQFIFQYYREEENGRGNFPPRFSGLQFPNYSSELNVNALELDDSALYLCASSWTLGANTEAFFGQGTRLTVV.

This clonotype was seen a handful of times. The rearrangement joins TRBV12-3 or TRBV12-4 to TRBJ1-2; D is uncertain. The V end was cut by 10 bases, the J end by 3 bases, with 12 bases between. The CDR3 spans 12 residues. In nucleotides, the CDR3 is TGTGCCACCACGGAACTCCACTATGGCTACACCTTC. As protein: CATTELHYGYTF.

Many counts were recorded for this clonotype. CDR3 loop: CASSLNEQFF. In DNA form, the CDR3 reads TGTGCCAGCAGCTTAAATGAGCAGTTCTTC. The rearrangement links TRBV12-3 or TRBV12-4 to TRBJ2-1; D remains ambiguous. This CDR3 has 10 amino acids. V was pared by 6 bases and J by 7 bases, with 4 bases between.

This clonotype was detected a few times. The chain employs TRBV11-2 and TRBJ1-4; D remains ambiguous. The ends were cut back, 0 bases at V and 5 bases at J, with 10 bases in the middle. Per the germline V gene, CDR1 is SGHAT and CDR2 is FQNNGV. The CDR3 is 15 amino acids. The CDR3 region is CASSLEGQRNEKLFF. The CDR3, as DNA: TGTGCCAGCAGCTTAGAGGGCCAGCGAAATGAAAAACTGTTTTTT.

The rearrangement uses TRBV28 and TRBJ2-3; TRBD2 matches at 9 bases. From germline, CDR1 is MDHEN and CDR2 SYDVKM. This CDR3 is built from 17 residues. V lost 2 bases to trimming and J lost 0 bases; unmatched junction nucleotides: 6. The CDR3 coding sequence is TGTGCCAGCAGTTTAGGGACTAGCAGATATAGCACAGATACGCAGTATTTT. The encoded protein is CASSLGTSRYSTDTQYF.

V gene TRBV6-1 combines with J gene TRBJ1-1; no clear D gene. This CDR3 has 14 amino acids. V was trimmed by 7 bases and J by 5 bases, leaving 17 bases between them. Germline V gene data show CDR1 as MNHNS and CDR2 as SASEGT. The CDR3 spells CASKLGRERTEAFF. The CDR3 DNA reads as TGTGCCAGCAAGTTAGGAAGGGAGAGAACTGAAGCTTTCTTT.

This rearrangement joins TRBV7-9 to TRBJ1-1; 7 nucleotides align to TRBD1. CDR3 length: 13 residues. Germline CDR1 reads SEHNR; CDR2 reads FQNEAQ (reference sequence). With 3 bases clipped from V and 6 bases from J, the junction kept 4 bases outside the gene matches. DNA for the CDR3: TGTGCCAGCAGCTTCGGCGGGACAGCTGAAGCTTTCTTT. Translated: CASSFGGTAEAFF.

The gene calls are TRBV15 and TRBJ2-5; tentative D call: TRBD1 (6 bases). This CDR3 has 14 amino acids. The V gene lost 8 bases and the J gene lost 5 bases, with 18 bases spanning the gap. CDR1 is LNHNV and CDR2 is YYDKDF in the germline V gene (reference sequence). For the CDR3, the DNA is TGTGCCACCGCGGACAGTTTTAATATGGAGACCCAGTACTTC. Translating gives CATADSFNMETQYF.

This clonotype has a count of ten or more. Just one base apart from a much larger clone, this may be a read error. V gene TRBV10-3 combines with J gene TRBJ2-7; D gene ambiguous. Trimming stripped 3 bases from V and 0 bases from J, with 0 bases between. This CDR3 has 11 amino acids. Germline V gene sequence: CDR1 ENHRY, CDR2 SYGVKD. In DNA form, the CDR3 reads TGTGCCATCAGTGACTCCTACGAGCAGTACTTC. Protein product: CAISDSYEQYF.

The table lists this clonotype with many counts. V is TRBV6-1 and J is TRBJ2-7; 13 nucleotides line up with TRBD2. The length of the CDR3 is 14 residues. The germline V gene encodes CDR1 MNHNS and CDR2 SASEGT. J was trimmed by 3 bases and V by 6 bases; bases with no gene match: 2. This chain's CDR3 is CASSRTSGGYEQYF. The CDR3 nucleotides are TGTGCCAGCAGCAGGACTAGCGGGGGCTACGAGCAGTACTTC.